The T cell receptor (beta chain) under discussion was sequenced for a study of T-cell reconstitution after alpha-beta-depleted transplantation in children. TCRbeta library construction was performed incorporating unique molecular identifiers. TCRdb passed the PCR reads through MiXCR, listing each CDR3 protein once. This table holds almost 400,000 distinct CDR3 sequences, roughly 20% found once. This CDR3 comprises 14 residues. Germline CDR1 and CDR2: SGHAT and FQNNGV. V was shortened by 1 base and J by 3 bases, with 9 bases between the two germline ends. This chain uses TRBV11-2 with TRBJ1-2; tentative D call: TRBD1 (5 bases). This receptor was obtained from a human donor who donated a stem cell graft to a child with acute myeloid leukemia. The sample here was PBMCs from the stem cell graft donor, taken from the stem cell graft. The CDR3 loop reads CASSLGDGDYGYTF. CDR3 nucleotide sequence: TGTGCCAGCAGCTTAGGGGACGGAGACTATGGCTACACCTTC.